The clone carrying this T cell receptor beta chain has a count of ten or more. What it recognizes is unknown. The data belong to a study of T cells in Graves' hyperthyroidism and ophthalmopathy. Amplification of TCR beta CDR3 regions used RNA as the template. Using the HTBI primer set, a first-round RT-PCR was run on the TCR CDR3. TCRdb re-called the multiplex PCR reads through MiXCR, storing one row per CDR3 protein. Of about half a million distinct CDR3 sequences in the sample, less than 25% were seen once. Germline V lookup: CDR1 DFQATT, CDR2 SNEGSKA (reference sequence). V lost 6 bases and J lost 5, with 25 bases in between. This CDR3 has 16 residues. General observations from the study: It was a median about 6.5 months before onset that the model predicted ophthalmopathy.

The chain is built from TRBV20-1 and TRBJ1-1, with D possibly being TRBD1 (5 bases). This clonotype was sampled from a young man with Graves' hyperthyroidism. Specimen: blood. CDR3 amino acids: CSATTPPVSKGTEAFF. In nucleotides, the CDR3 is TGCAGTGCCACCACCCCCCCGGTCTCGAAGGGGACTGAAGCTTTCTTT.